Shown below are 22 T cell receptor beta chains from a single sample sequenced in a study of CDR3 diversity in severe acne. TCRdb analysed the PCR reads with MiXCR anew, one entry per CDR3 protein. Altogether more than 85,000 distinct CDR3 sequences are present, 45% to 55% being singletons, with the ten largest covering 10%. The sequenced material came from blood. Source of these receptors: a male donor in good health, serving as a control.

About this clonotype: This likely comes from a read error, as the CDR3 has no conserved phenylalanine or tryptophan at its end. The chain recombines TRBV29-1 with TRBJ1-2, with TRBD1 identical over 10 bases. V gave up 6 bases and J gave up 3 bases; unmatched junction bases: 4. Germline V CDR1 and CDR2: SQVTM, ANQGSEA. The CDR3 is 13 residues long. DNA of the CDR3: TGCAGCGTCATGGGACAGGGGTACTATGGCTACACCCTC. The encoded protein is CSVMGQGYYGYTL.

In this sample, this clonotype is medium-sized. The chain is built from TRBV6-4 and TRBJ2-3; 8 nucleotides match TRBD2. The V and J ends lost 4 bases and 2 bases, in that order; junction bases with no gene match: 2. This CDR3 is built from 14 residues. Germline CDR1 is MRHNA and CDR2 is SNTAGT. CDR3 region: CASSVSGATDTQYF. The CDR3 DNA reads as TGTGCCAGCAGTGTTAGCGGGGCCACAGATACGCAGTATTTT.

This clonotype was found many times. The chain carries TRBV13 and TRBJ2-1, with a possible D match to TRBD2 (6 bases). The germline V gene encodes CDR1 PRHDT and CDR2 FYEKMQ (reference sequence). The CDR3 has 13 amino acids. Trimming removed 4 bases from V and 9 bases from J, with 13 bases in between. The CDR3 spells CASSSLDYVEQFF. The DNA of the CDR3 is TGTGCCAGCAGCTCCCTGGACTATGTTGAGCAGTTCTTC.

The rearrangement links TRBV7-8 to TRBJ2-3; 7 positions match TRBD2. V dropped 6 bases and J dropped 3; count of bases not matched to a gene: 6. Germline V CDR1 and CDR2: SGHVS, FQNEAQ. The CDR3 loop spans 14 amino acids. This CDR3 reads CASRSGGLTDTQYF. The CDR3 region has the DNA TGTGCCAGCAGATCGGGAGGTCTGACAGATACGCAGTATTTT.

The CDR3 DNA sequence: TGCAGCGTGGCAAGGGATGTGAACACTGAAGCTTTCTTT. Its translation: CSVARDVNTEAFF. The J gene is TRBJ1-1, the V gene TRBV29-1; D is unclear. Deletions cut 6 bases from V and 0 bases from J, with 11 bases between. CDR3 length: 13 amino acids. The germline gives CDR1 SQVTM, CDR2 ANQGSEA.

This clonotype was picked up many times. This chain connects TRBV9 to TRBJ2-3; D is possibly TRBD1 or TRBD2 (6 bases each). The V and J ends lost 4 bases and 0 bases respectively, with 15 bases between them. The CDR3 runs to 16 residues. Germline V gene data show CDR1 as SGDLS and CDR2 as YYNGEE. This CDR3 is CASSLEGVTSTDTQYF. DNA for the CDR3: TGTGCCAGCAGCCTGGAGGGGGTTACTAGCACAGATACGCAGTATTTT. The full variable domain, completed using reference TRBV9 and TRBJ2-3, is DSGVTQTPKHLITATGQRVTLRCSPRSGDLSVYWYQQSLDQGLQFLIQYYNGEERAKGNILERFSAQQFPDLHSELNLSSLELGDSALYFCASSLEGVTSTDTQYFGPGTRLTVL.

This clonotype turned up a few times. The V call is TRBV10-3, the J call TRBJ1-5; D not certain. V lost 0 bases and J 1 base, leaving 7 bases between the germline ends. Germline loops: CDR1 ENHRY, CDR2 SYGVKD. This CDR3 is 15 amino acids long. This chain's CDR3 is CAISESIGSNQPQHF. The CDR3 DNA is TGTGCCATCAGTGAGTCGATAGGGAGCAATCAGCCCCAGCATTTT.

The chain joins TRBV7-2 to TRBJ1-2; no reliable D call. Trimming removed 0 bases from V and 4 bases from J, with 21 bases in between. Germline CDR1 reads SGHTA; CDR2 reads FQGNSA. The CDR3 totals 18 residues. The CDR3 protein is CASSLAGGSLTSPYGYTF. In DNA, the CDR3 is TGTGCCAGCAGCTTAGCGGGAGGGTCTTTGACGTCACCCTATGGCTACACCTTC. Supplemented by reference TRBV7-2 and TRBJ1-2, the full variable domain reads GAGVSQSPSNKVTEKGKDVELRCDPISGHTALYWYRQSLGQGLEFLIYFQGNSAPDKSGLPSDRFSAERTGGSVSTLTIQRTQQEDSAVYLCASSLAGGSLTSPYGYTFGSGTRLTVV.

The J gene is TRBJ2-2, the V gene TRBV9, with D perhaps matching TRBD2 (5 bases). The CDR3 loop spans 14 amino acids. Looked up from germline, CDR1 is SGDLS and CDR2 is YYNGEE. Trimming removed 5 bases at V and 5 bases at J, with 13 bases between. As DNA, the CDR3 is TGTGCCAGCAGTTTAGCGTCGCGTACCGGGGAGCTGTTTTTT. Its protein is CASSLASRTGELFF.

To note about this clonotype: It may be a read error: a sequence one base away is much more abundant. The chain uses TRBV18 and TRBJ2-7; possible D gene TRBD2, 6 bases. The CDR3 contains 15 residues. Germline assignment: CDR1 KGHSH and CDR2 LQKENI. The CDR3 here is CASSPRAREPYERYF. The DNA of the CDR3 is TGTGCCAGCTCACCACGGGCGCGGGAACCGTACGAGCGGTACTTC.

By share, this clonotype ranks as medium-sized. The chain has TRBV7-2 and TRBJ1-5; D not certain. The CDR3 runs to 13 residues. Germline assignment: CDR1 SGHTA and CDR2 FQGNSA. Trimming took off 2 bases at V and 3 bases at J, with 5 bases between the two ends. The CDR3, as DNA: TGTGCCAGCAGCTTAAGCCTCAATCAGCCCCAGCATTTT. This codes for CASSLSLNQPQHF.

The CDR3 coding sequence is TGTGCCAGCAGCCCCTCTCGTTGGGATACGCAGTATTTT. Its protein product is CASSPSRWDTQYF. This chain links TRBV7-9 with TRBJ2-3; unclear D gene. Trimming took 5 bases from V and 6 from J, leaving 12 bases between them. Germline CDR1 reads SEHNR; CDR2 reads FQNEAQ (reference sequence). The CDR3 has 13 residues.

V is TRBV7-6 and J is TRBJ2-2, with D unclear. V lost 4 bases and J 5 bases, leaving 5 bases between the germline ends. CDR1 and CDR2 from the germline V gene are SGHVS and FNYEAQ. This CDR3 region has 12 residues. The CDR3 nucleotides read TGTGCCAGCAGCTGGGGAACCGGGGAGCTGTTTTTT. It translates to CASSWGTGELFF.

For this clonotype: The junction shows a germline mismatch at one end, possibly a read error. This rearrangement joins TRBV5-1 to TRBJ2-2; D is possibly TRBD1 or TRBD2 (5 bases each). This CDR3 comprises 14 residues. CDR1 SGHRS and CDR2 YFSETQ come from the germline V gene. DNA of the CDR3: TGCGCCAGCAGCAAGCGGATGGGGGACGGGGAGTTGTCTTTT. It encodes CASSKRMGDGELSF.

The CDR3, as DNA: TGTGCCAGCAGGAGGGGACAGGATAATTCACCCCTCCACTTT. This sequence encodes CASRRGQDNSPLHF. J is TRBJ1-6 and V is TRBV6-5; 8 nucleotides match TRBD1. There are 14 residues in the CDR3. Losses at the gene ends were 6 bases for V and 5 bases for J; bases not matched to a gene: 3. The germline CDR1 and CDR2 sequences are MNHEY and SVGAGI.

This sequence joins TRBV20-1 and TRBJ2-5; 8 bases line up with TRBD2. Germline assignment: CDR1 DFQATT and CDR2 SNEGSKA (reference sequence). There are 15 residues in the CDR3. Losses at the gene ends were 5 bases for V and 1 base for J; bases not matched to a gene: 9. In nucleotides, the CDR3 is TGCAGTGCTGGAACTAGCGGAGGAATCCAAGAGACCCAGTACTTC. Its translation is CSAGTSGGIQETQYF.

This CDR3 reads CASSSSGGMNTEAFF. Here the CDR3 DNA reads TGTGCCAGCAGCAGCTCAGGGGGAATGAACACTGAAGCTTTCTTT. The V call is TRBV7-9, the J call TRBJ1-1; 7 bases fit TRBD1. Trimming took 5 bases from V and 0 from J; bases not matched to a gene: 6. Germline CDR1 and CDR2: SEHNR and FQNEAQ (reference sequence). This CDR3 has 15 residues. Complete variable domain (other parts from reference TRBV7-9 and TRBJ1-1): DTGVSQNPRHKITKRGQNVTFRCDPISEHNRLYWYRQTLGQGPEFLTYFQNEAQLEKSRLLSDRFSAERPKGSFSTLEIQRTEQGDSAMYLCASSSSGGMNTEAFFGQGTRLTVV.

The rearrangement uses TRBV29-1 and TRBJ1-1, with D possibly matching TRBD1 (6 bases). CDR1 is SQVTM, CDR2 ANQGSEA, per germline. The V end lost 8 bases, the J end lost 5 bases, and 15 bases lay between the germline ends. The CDR3 is 12 residues long. The CDR3 coding sequence is TGCAGCTTGGTGCAAGGGGGAACTGAAGCTTTCTTT. This encodes CSLVQGGTEAFF.

This clonotype turned up a few times. V and J are TRBV4-1 and TRBJ2-7; the D gene is possibly TRBD1 (5 bases). CDR1 MGHRA and CDR2 YSYEKL come from the germline V gene. The CDR3 sequence is 14 residues long. V lost 4 bases and J lost 7, with 17 bases in between. The CDR3 DNA reads TGCGCCAGCAGCCCCACAGGACCCCCGTTGGAGCAGTACTTC. Translated: CASSPTGPPLEQYF.

This chain connects TRBV12-3 or TRBV12-4 to TRBJ1-5; D gene uncertain. V shed 6 bases and J shed 9 bases, with 15 bases lying between them. The CDR3 contains 13 residues. In DNA, the CDR3 is TGTGCCAGCAGCCTACAAGCGTTTGCGCCCCAGCATTTT. Residues: CASSLQAFAPQHF.

V and J are TRBV11-2 and TRBJ1-2; 10 bases align to TRBD1. V gave up 5 bases and J gave up 6 bases; unmatched junction bases: 0. The CDR3 runs 12 residues. Germline-derived CDR1 and CDR2 are SGHAT and FQNNGV. The CDR3, as DNA: TGTGCCAGCAGCGGGACAGGGGATGGCTACACCTTC. As protein: CASSGTGDGYTF. Combining the CDR3 with reference TRBV11-2 and TRBJ1-2 gives the whole variable domain EAGVAQSPRYKIIEKRQSVAFWCNPISGHATLYWYQQILGQGPKLLIQFQNNGVVDDSQLPKDRFSAERLKGVDSTLKIQPAKLEDSAVYLCASSGTGDGYTFGSGTRLTVV.

This clonotype was counted once. The CDR3 does not end in the conserved phenylalanine or tryptophan, so this is likely a read error. V usage is TRBV7-9 and J usage is TRBJ2-7; no clear D. The CDR3 totals 13 residues. V was pared by 3 bases and J by 0 bases, with 6 bases between. Germline loops: CDR1 SEHNR, CDR2 FQNEAQ (reference sequence). CDR3 residues: CASSFGISYEQYS. DNA of the CDR3: TGTGCCAGCAGCTTTGGCATCTCCTACGAGCAGTACTCC.